A single sample is the source of the 24 T cell receptor beta chains below, sequenced in a study of blood T cell repertoires in COVID-19. Repertoires were generated with immunoSEQ multiplex PCR, while TCRdb's copy carries only in-frame clones and drops some. The data contain about 250,000 clones, around four fifths of them seen just once; the ten biggest clones take up roughly 7.8%. Sequences were obtained from peripheral blood. These receptor sequences come from a man aged 35 to 55 with active or convalescent COVID-19.

The rearrangement joins TRBV29-1 to TRBJ1-1; no reliable D call. The CDR3 contains 12 residues. Trimming took 7 bases from V and 1 from J, leaving 10 bases between them. The germline gives CDR1 SQVTM, CDR2 ANQGSEA. CDR3 loop: CSATQRNTEAFF. The CDR3 DNA reads as TGCAGCGCCACACAGAGGAACACTGAAGCTTTCTTT.

The chain carries TRBV18 and TRBJ2-1; D is ambiguous. CDR3 size: 20 residues. Germline loops: CDR1 KGHSH, CDR2 LQKENI. The ends were cut back, 0 bases at V and 1 base at J, with 22 bases in the middle. This chain's CDR3 is CASSPPKKRFEILSYNEQFF. The CDR3 DNA follows: TGTGCCAGCTCACCACCGAAGAAACGGTTTGAGATTCTTTCCTACAATGAGCAGTTCTTC.

The V call is TRBV25-1, the J call TRBJ1-5; D gene unclear. V was cut by 4 bases and J by 3 bases, with 7 bases left in between. The CDR3 runs to 13 residues. The V gene's germline CDR1 is MGHDK and CDR2 SYGVNS. CDR3 nucleotide sequence: TGTGCCAGCAGTGTGACAAACAATCAGCCCCAGCATTTT. It specifies CASSVTNNQPQHF.

The CDR3 DNA follows: TGTGCCAGCAGCAAACTGACAGGGGCCTACGAGCAGTACTTC. Translation: CASSKLTGAYEQYF. The rearrangement uses TRBV21-1 and TRBJ2-7; no check of the table's D call, TRBD1, against the DNA was made. TRBV21-1 is classified as a pseudogene. The CDR3 consists of 14 residues.

This clone was detected only once. The chain has TRBV18 and TRBJ2-7; TRBD1 agrees at 9 bases. Unmatched junction bases numbered 10, after V lost 3 bases and J lost 7 bases. Germline CDR1 and CDR2: KGHSH and LQKENI. This CDR3 is built from 15 residues. CDR3 coding DNA: TGTGCCAGCTCACCTCCGGGACAGGGCTCGTGGGAGCAGTACTTC. This codes for CASSPPGQGSWEQYF. Supplemented by reference TRBV18 and TRBJ2-7, the full variable domain reads NAGVMQNPRHLVRRRGQEARLRCSPMKGHSHVYWYRQLPEEGLKFMVYLQKENIIDESGMPKERFSAEFPKEGPSILRIQQVVRGDSAAYFCASSPPGQGSWEQYFGPGTRLTVT.

This clone was seen just once. The CDR3 protein is CASSVVDRVNYGYTF. CDR3 in DNA: TGTGCCAGCAGCGTGGTAGACAGGGTGAACTATGGCTACACCTTC. The rearrangement links TRBV9 to TRBJ1-2, with 7 nucleotides matching TRBD1. Germline trimming cut 2 bases from V and 2 bases from J; bases unmatched to any gene: 6. In germline, CDR1 is SGDLS, CDR2 YYNGEE. This CDR3 is 15 amino acids long.

The chain combines TRBV18 with TRBJ1-5, with TRBD1 as a possible D gene (6 bases). The CDR3 is made up of 14 amino acids. Per the germline V gene, CDR1 is KGHSH and CDR2 is LQKENI. With 5 bases removed from V and 3 bases from J, the gap between germline ends came to 11 bases. As DNA, the CDR3 is TGTGCCAGCTCAACGGACAGAAACAATCAGCCCCAGCATTTT. Its protein is CASSTDRNNQPQHF.

The V and J genes are TRBV9 and TRBJ2-7; D is uncertain. The CDR3 runs 14 residues. Deletions cut 0 bases from V and 3 bases from J, with 10 bases between. Germline loops: CDR1 SGDLS, CDR2 YYNGEE. The CDR3 DNA is TGTGCCAGCAGCGTAGGCTATAACAGCTACGAGCAGTACTTC. Translation: CASSVGYNSYEQYF.

The chain is built from TRBV6-5 and TRBJ1-1; D unclear. The CDR3 sequence is 12 residues long. Germline V gene data show CDR1 as MNHEY and CDR2 as SVGAGI. Trimming pared 8 bases from V and 9 bases from J, leaving 16 bases between. CDR3 DNA sequence: TGTGCCAGCGGGGAGATGATCTCTAAAGCTTTCTTT. This sequence encodes CASGEMISKAFF.

A note on this clone: The sample holds other DNA sequences that translate to the same CDR3. The gene calls are TRBV6-1 and TRBJ1-2, with D perhaps TRBD1 (6 bases). The V end lost 0 bases, the J end lost 2 bases, and 10 bases lay between the germline ends. The CDR3 runs 15 residues. The germline V gene encodes CDR1 MNHNS and CDR2 SASEGT. CDR3 sequence: CASSEAGQSNYGYTF. CDR3 nucleotides: TGTGCCAGCAGTGAAGCAGGACAGTCCAACTATGGCTACACCTTC.

The V call is TRBV28, the J call TRBJ2-2; 10 nucleotides match TRBD1. The germline V gene encodes CDR1 MDHEN and CDR2 SYDVKM. CDR3 size: 14 residues. V dropped 8 bases and J dropped 6; count of bases not matched to a gene: 6. Written as DNA, the CDR3 is TGTGCCAGCCGAGGACAGGGGGGCTCCGGGGAGCTGTTTTTT. The encoded protein is CASRGQGGSGELFF.

This chain uses TRBV5-1 with TRBJ1-4, with 9 bases that match TRBD1. Germline CDR1 SGHRS, CDR2 YFSETQ. The length of the CDR3 is 15 residues. With 4 bases clipped from V and 2 bases from J, the junction kept 3 bases outside the gene matches. The CDR3 protein is CASSAGTGTNEKLFF. The CDR3 nucleotides read TGCGCCAGCAGCGCGGGGACAGGGACTAATGAAAAACTGTTTTTT. The whole variable domain, remainder taken from reference TRBV5-1 and TRBJ1-4, is KAGVTQTPRYLIKTRGQQVTLSCSPISGHRSVSWYQQTPGQGLQFLFEYFSETQRNKGNFPGRFSGRQFSNSRSEMNVSTLELGDSALYLCASSAGTGTNEKLFFGSGTQLSVL.

V usage is TRBV5-5 and J usage is TRBJ1-1, with D maybe TRBD1 (5 bases). CDR1 and CDR2 from the germline V gene are SGHKS and YYEKEE (reference sequence). Trimming took 0 bases from V and 0 from J, leaving 15 bases between them. This CDR3 contains 17 residues. DNA for the CDR3: TGTGCCAGCAGCTTGGTTGGGGGAGGAGCCATGAACACTGAAGCTTTCTTT. It translates to CASSLVGGGAMNTEAFF. Based on the CDR3 plus reference TRBV5-5 and TRBJ1-1, the full variable domain is DAGVTQSPTHLIKTRGQQVTLRCSPISGHKSVSWYQQVLGQGPQFIFQYYEKEERGRGNFPDRFSARQFPNYSSELNVNALLLGDSALYLCASSLVGGGAMNTEAFFGQGTRLTVV.

The chain links TRBV30 to TRBJ2-1; 16 nucleotides line up with TRBD2. Trimming removed 2 bases from V and 3 bases from J; junction bases left unmatched: 13. Germline CDR1 and CDR2: GTSNPN and SVGIG (reference sequence). This CDR3 is 20 amino acids long. CDR3 residues: CAWSSPGLAGGSSSYNEQFF. The CDR3 DNA follows: TGTGCCTGGAGTTCCCCGGGACTAGCGGGAGGGAGTTCTAGCTACAATGAGCAGTTCTTC.

This sequence joins TRBV11-3 and TRBJ1-2; maybe TRBD1 (5 bases). CDR1 SGHNT and CDR2 YENEEA come from the germline V gene. V dropped 1 base and J dropped 2 bases, with 14 bases sitting between them. CDR3 length: 16 residues. This CDR3 reads CASSLGGRALNYGYTF. DNA for the CDR3: TGTGCCAGCAGCTTAGGTGGCAGGGCGCTAAACTATGGCTACACCTTC.

V is TRBV2 and J is TRBJ2-5, with 8 bases lining up with TRBD1. CDR1 is SNHLY and CDR2 is FYNNEI in the germline V gene. The CDR3 extends over 14 amino acids. The V segment lost 6 bases and the J segment 5 bases; nucleotides outside the gene matches: 8. The CDR3 region has the DNA TGTGCCAGCAGGGGCCAGGGGGCAATGGAGACCCAGTACTTC. Translated, it gives CASRGQGAMETQYF. The whole variable domain, remainder taken from reference TRBV2 and TRBJ2-5, is EPEVTQTPSHQVTQMGQEVILRCVPISNHLYFYWYRQILGQKVEFLVSFYNNEISEKSEIFDDQFSVERPDGSNFTLKIRSTKLEDSAMYFCASRGQGAMETQYFGPGTRLLVL.

The rearrangement uses TRBV30 and TRBJ1-5, with 9 bases aligning to TRBD1. The CDR3 has 16 residues. The V and J ends lost 2 bases and 3 bases, in that order; junction bases with no gene match: 8. CDR1 is GTSNPN and CDR2 is SVGIG in the germline V gene (reference sequence). In DNA, the CDR3 is TGTGCCTGGAGTTACAGGGGGCTTATTTCCAATCAGCCCCAGCATTTT. It translates to CAWSYRGLISNQPQHF.

V is TRBV5-1 and J is TRBJ2-2; tentative D call: TRBD2 (7 bases). The CDR3 is 16 residues long. Per the germline V gene, CDR1 is SGHRS and CDR2 is YFSETQ. Between the trimmed V and J ends, which lost 9 bases and 2 bases, there was a span of 20 bases. The CDR3 DNA sequence: TGCGCCACCAAGGGAGGGGGAACCACCAACACCGGGGAGCTGTTTTTT. This sequence encodes CATKGGGTTNTGELFF.

In this sample, this clone turned up a few times. The V gene is TRBV13, the J gene TRBJ1-1; no firm D call. The CDR3 is 14 residues long. CDR1 is PRHDT, CDR2 FYEKMQ, per germline (reference sequence). Trimming left V 3 bases short and J 0 bases short, with 8 bases between. The chain's CDR3 is CASSFTELNTEAFF. Here the CDR3 DNA reads TGTGCCAGCAGCTTCACAGAGTTGAACACTGAAGCTTTCTTT.

The rearrangement joins TRBV6-5 to TRBJ1-1; the D gene is possibly TRBD1 (6 bases). Trimming cost V 1 base and J 1 base, with 10 bases left between them. The germline CDR1 and CDR2 sequences are MNHEY and SVGAGI. The CDR3 loop spans 15 amino acids. CDR3 nucleotide sequence: TGTGCCAGCAGTTACTGGACGACAGGGAACACTGAAGCTTTCTTT. Protein: CASSYWTTGNTEAFF.

V and J are TRBV4-1 and TRBJ1-5; D unresolved. Trimming pared 3 bases from V and 6 bases from J, leaving 9 bases between. The length of the CDR3 is 13 residues. Per germline, CDR1 MGHRA and CDR2 YSYEKL. The chain's CDR3 is CASSHDRGQPQHF. As DNA, the CDR3 is TGCGCCAGCAGCCATGACCGAGGTCAGCCCCAGCATTTT.

This clone appeared once. CDR3 sequence: CASRARDRGSPLHF. The CDR3 DNA sequence: TGTGCCAGCAGGGCCCGGGACAGGGGTTCACCCCTCCACTTT. The chain carries TRBV6-5 and TRBJ1-6; 10 bases match TRBD1. There are 14 residues in the CDR3. With V trimmed by 6 bases and J by 9 bases, 5 bases remained unmatched. CDR1 and CDR2 from the germline V gene are MNHEY and SVGAGI.

The chain has TRBV30 and TRBJ2-7, with 8 bases lining up with TRBD1. Germline V gives CDR1 GTSNPN, CDR2 SVGIG (reference sequence). The CDR3 loop spans 13 amino acids. J was trimmed by 1 base and V by 8 bases; bases with no gene match: 7. DNA of the CDR3: TGTGCCACCCCGGACAGGGAGTCCTACGAGCAGTACTTC. This encodes CATPDRESYEQYF.

This clone was counted a few times. V gene TRBV5-1 combines with J gene TRBJ1-1, with 7 bases lining up with TRBD1. Germline CDR1 SGHRS, CDR2 YFSETQ. Trimming removed 4 bases from V and 1 base from J; junction bases left unmatched: 7. The CDR3 has 15 amino acids. In nucleotides, the CDR3 is TGCGCCAGCAGCCCGACAGGGTTTGGGAACACTGAAGCTTTCTTT. Encoded protein: CASSPTGFGNTEAFF. Based on the CDR3 plus reference TRBV5-1 and TRBJ1-1, the full variable domain is KAGVTQTPRYLIKTRGQQVTLSCSPISGHRSVSWYQQTPGQGLQFLFEYFSETQRNKGNFPGRFSGRQFSNSRSEMNVSTLELGDSALYLCASSPTGFGNTEAFFGQGTRLTVV.